This entry lists 23 T cell receptor beta chains sequenced from one sample in a study of T cells in Graves' hyperthyroidism and ophthalmopathy. TCR beta CDR3 sequences were amplified from RNA transcripts. First-round RT-PCR targeting the TCR CDR3 was performed with the HTBI primer set. Each CDR3 protein is one row after TCRdb ran MiXCR on the multiplex PCR reads. In the table there are 450,000 to 500,000 distinct CDR3 sequences, approximately 23% of which are singletons. The sample consisted of blood. These receptors were collected from a woman in her 70s with Graves' ophthalmopathy.

The sample holds a few counts of this clonotype. This rearrangement joins TRBV4-1 to TRBJ2-1; TRBD2 is a possible D gene (6 bases). This CDR3 is 15 amino acids long. Germline V CDR1 and CDR2: MGHRA, YSYEKL. The V end lost 2 bases, the J end lost 7 bases, and 15 bases lay between the germline ends. The CDR3 spells CASSQTIEEGNEQFF. The CDR3 DNA reads as TGCGCCAGCAGCCAAACAATAGAGGAGGGGAATGAGCAGTTCTTC.

The chain's CDR3 is CASSVASVHTDTQYF. DNA of the CDR3: TGTGCCAGCAGCGTTGCGTCGGTACACACAGATACGCAGTATTTT. The chain couples TRBV9 to TRBJ2-3; D call uncertain. The CDR3 extends over 15 amino acids. Trimming took 2 bases from V and 2 from J, leaving 12 bases between them. CDR1 is SGDLS, CDR2 YYNGEE, per germline. The whole variable domain, filled in from reference TRBV9 and TRBJ2-3, reads DSGVTQTPKHLITATGQRVTLRCSPRSGDLSVYWYQQSLDQGLQFLIQYYNGEERAKGNILERFSAQQFPDLHSELNLSSLELGDSALYFCASSVASVHTDTQYFGPGTRLTVL.

The J gene is TRBJ2-4, the V gene TRBV6-1; TRBD2 agrees at 7 bases. V lost 6 bases and J lost 0; bases outside the gene matches: 11. Germline V gene data show CDR1 as MNHNS and CDR2 as SASEGT. This CDR3 spans 17 amino acids. The CDR3 DNA is TGTGCCAGCAGATCCGTGGCTAGCGGACTAGCCAAAAACATTCAGTACTTC. Translation: CASRSVASGLAKNIQYF.

This clonotype was found many times. The chain combines TRBV7-2 with TRBJ2-3, with D uncertain. The germline V gene has CDR1 SGHTA and CDR2 FQGNSA. This CDR3 spans 15 amino acids. V lost 0 bases, J lost 0 bases, and 7 bases lay in between. The CDR3 sequence: CASSLAWASTDTQYF. CDR3 coding DNA: TGTGCCAGCAGCTTAGCCTGGGCAAGCACAGATACGCAGTATTTT.

In its sample, this clonotype was seen many times. V and J are TRBV30 and TRBJ2-1; D call uncertain. Trimming took off 2 bases at V and 15 bases at J, with 11 bases between the two ends. This CDR3 contains 10 residues. The germline gives CDR1 GTSNPN, CDR2 SVGIG (reference sequence). The CDR3 is CAWSPRNRFF. CDR3 bases: TGTGCCTGGAGTCCCCGGAATAGGTTCTTC.

The rearrangement uses TRBV7-2 and TRBJ2-2; no clear D gene. Germline CDR1 is SGHTA and CDR2 is FQGNSA. V lost 5 bases and J 4 bases, leaving 14 bases between the germline ends. This CDR3 is built from 15 residues. CDR3 loop: CASSPLMATTGELFF. CDR3 nucleotides: TGTGCCAGCAGCCCGTTAATGGCTACCACCGGGGAGCTGTTTTTT.

The chain combines TRBV3-1 with TRBJ2-1; 7 positions agree with TRBD2. V was pared by 2 bases and J by 5 bases, with 6 bases of the junction left unmatched. CDR3 length: 15 residues. Looked up from germline, CDR1 is LGHDT and CDR2 is YNNKEL (reference sequence). The DNA of the CDR3 is TGTGCCAGCAGCCAACCGGGACTAACGAACAATGAGCAGTTCTTC. Translated: CASSQPGLTNNEQFF.

The chain combines TRBV19 with TRBJ1-2; 9 nucleotides match TRBD1. This CDR3 has 15 residues. Germline CDR1 and CDR2: LNHDA and SQIVND (reference sequence). J was trimmed by 5 bases and V by 4 bases; bases with no gene match: 8. The DNA for the CDR3 is TGTGCCAGTAGTACCGGGACAGGGCGAGGTTATGGCTACACCTTC. Translated: CASSTGTGRGYGYTF.

J is TRBJ1-1 and V is TRBV27, with D perhaps TRBD1 (5 bases). V was trimmed by 2 bases and J by 5 bases, leaving 12 bases between them. Germline CDR1 reads MNHEY; CDR2 reads SMNVEV (reference sequence). The CDR3 has 14 amino acids. In DNA, the CDR3 is TGTGCCAGCAGTTTACTTGGCCCAGGGACTGAAGCTTTCTTT. Protein: CASSLLGPGTEAFF.

The V and J genes are TRBV12-3 or TRBV12-4 and TRBJ1-2; tentatively, D is TRBD1 (6 bases). The CDR3 has 13 residues. Trimming stripped 6 bases from V and 4 bases from J, with 12 bases between. Here the CDR3 DNA reads TGTGCCAGCAGCGACGGACAGCTCTATGGCTACACCTTC. Its protein is CASSDGQLYGYTF.

This clonotype was picked up a small number of times. As DNA, the CDR3 is TGCGCCAGCAGCGGCGGACAGGGGGACACCGGGGAGCTGTTTTTT. Protein product: CASSGGQGDTGELFF. This chain links TRBV5-1 with TRBJ2-2, with 10 bases aligning to TRBD1. The CDR3 length is 15 residues. V trimming: 4 bases; J trimming: 3 bases; junction bases outside the gene matches: 3. Germline lookup yields CDR1 SGHRS and CDR2 YFSETQ. Variable domain in full (rest from reference TRBV5-1 and TRBJ2-2): KAGVTQTPRYLIKTRGQQVTLSCSPISGHRSVSWYQQTPGQGLQFLFEYFSETQRNKGNFPGRFSGRQFSNSRSEMNVSTLELGDSALYLCASSGGQGDTGELFFGEGSRLTVL.

V is TRBV3-1 and J is TRBJ2-3, with 9 nucleotides matching TRBD2. V lost 5 bases, J lost 3 bases, and 9 bases stayed unmatched. The CDR3 has 16 residues. Germline-derived CDR1 and CDR2 are LGHDT and YNNKEL (reference sequence). The CDR3 DNA reads TGTGCCAGCAGCACCATTAGCGGGAGTTTGACAGATACGCAGTATTTT. It is translated as CASSTISGSLTDTQYF.

This clonotype was observed many times. The chain links TRBV7-2 to TRBJ2-1; D not resolved. Per germline, CDR1 SGHTA and CDR2 FQGNSA. V shed 1 base and J shed 6 bases, with 10 bases lying between them. The CDR3 length is 14 residues. The DNA for the CDR3 is TGTGCCAGCAGCTTAGACAGACCCTCCAATGAGCAGTTCTTC. Encoded protein: CASSLDRPSNEQFF.

The chain joins TRBV6-5 to TRBJ1-6, with TRBD1 matching over 7 bases. This CDR3 is 17 amino acids long. V trimming: 0 bases; J trimming: 4 bases; junction bases outside the gene matches: 6. Germline V gene sequence: CDR1 MNHEY, CDR2 SVGAGI. CDR3 in amino acids: CASSYSIQGQYNSPLHF. CDR3 DNA sequence: TGTGCCAGCAGTTACTCGATCCAGGGACAGTATAATTCACCCCTCCACTTT.

This chain joins TRBV6-2 or TRBV6-3 and TRBJ1-3, with 8 bases identical to TRBD1. The ends lost 5 bases at V and 0 bases at J; junction bases unmatched: 6. This CDR3 comprises 16 residues. Per the germline V gene, CDR1 is MNHEY and CDR2 is SVGEGT. CDR3 residues: CASSVSRGHSGNTIYF. DNA for the CDR3: TGTGCCAGCAGTGTGTCCAGGGGGCACTCTGGAAACACCATATATTTT.

The chain couples TRBV6-9 to TRBJ2-7; D is ambiguous. V lost 7 bases to trimming and J lost 7 bases, with 20 bases between them. This CDR3 contains 14 residues. Germline CDR1 MNHGY, CDR2 SVAAGI. CDR3 in amino acids: CASNYSNGMSEQYF. DNA of the CDR3: TGTGCCAGCAATTACTCGAACGGTATGTCGGAGCAGTACTTC.

This clonotype came up a few times. The chain links TRBV2 to TRBJ2-1; unclear D gene. Germline V gives CDR1 SNHLY, CDR2 FYNNEI. Trimming left V 2 bases short and J 14 bases short, with 10 bases between. CDR3 length equals 11 residues. In DNA, the CDR3 is TGTGCCAGCAGTGAACAAAGCCGGGAGTTCTTC. Amino acids: CASSEQSREFF.

This chain joins TRBV6-1 and TRBJ2-1; D gene uncertain. The CDR3 covers 13 residues. Trimming took 5 bases from V and 2 from J, leaving 7 bases between them. Looked up from germline, CDR1 is MNHNS and CDR2 is SASEGT. The CDR3 region has the DNA TGTGCCAGCAGTAGCACTCCCTACAATGAGCAGTTCTTC. As protein: CASSSTPYNEQFF.

The table lists this clonotype with many counts. The chain combines TRBV10-3 with TRBJ1-1; 7 bases match TRBD1. The ends lost 10 bases at V and 0 bases at J; junction bases unmatched: 8. This CDR3 spans 14 amino acids. The germline CDR1 and CDR2 sequences are ENHRY and SYGVKD. The CDR3, as DNA: TGTGCCACAGGACAGGAGACCATGAACACTGAAGCTTTCTTT. It translates to CATGQETMNTEAFF.

The J gene is TRBJ1-1, the V gene TRBV9; 9 positions agree with TRBD1. Germline CDR1 is SGDLS and CDR2 is YYNGEE. The V segment lost 3 bases and the J segment 11 bases; nucleotides outside the gene matches: 11. The CDR3 spans 14 residues. The CDR3 loop is CASSAAPGQGWAFF. CDR3 sequence (DNA): TGTGCCAGCAGCGCGGCGCCGGGACAGGGCTGGGCTTTCTTT.

About this clonotype: A much larger clonotype is one base distant, so this may be a read error. J is TRBJ2-7 and V is TRBV7-2; D unclear. Germline loops: CDR1 SGHTA, CDR2 FQGNSA. The length of the CDR3 is 13 residues. The CDR3 coding sequence is TGTGCCAGCAGCTTAACAAGTCAGTACGAGCGGTACTTC. Its protein is CASSLTSQYERYF.

The sample holds many counts of this clonotype. This rearrangement joins TRBV28 to TRBJ2-7; maybe TRBD2 (6 bases). The V end lost 4 bases, the J end lost 3 bases, and 10 bases lay between the germline ends. CDR1 and CDR2 from the germline V gene are MDHEN and SYDVKM. The CDR3 totals 13 residues. This chain's CDR3 is CASSWTINYEQYF. The DNA of the CDR3 is TGTGCCAGCAGTTGGACTATAAACTACGAGCAGTACTTC.

This clonotype has ten or more counts. The genes are TRBV20-1 and TRBJ2-3; 10 bases align to TRBD1. Germline V gives CDR1 DFQATT, CDR2 SNEGSKA (reference sequence). V shed 3 bases and J 6 bases; nucleotides not matched to a gene: 9. The CDR3 consists of 15 residues. CDR3 nucleotide sequence: TGCAGTGCTAGGCCCCTGGACAGGGGGTTGGATACGCAGTATTTT. Translated: CSARPLDRGLDTQYF.